This is a list of T cell receptor beta chains from one sample in a study of cytomegalovirus exposure and HLA in healthy donors. Measured with immunoSEQ multiplex PCR; TCRdb has only the in-frame clones, and not every one. The data hold about 190,000 clones, with roughly 80% observed a single time. The sequenced sample consisted of PBMCs. All receptors derive from a man aged 35-49 years in good health and CMV-seropositive. CDR3s include the opening cysteine and the closing phenylalanine or tryptophan. The D gene is left open where the match is weak. Rows give clone size only sometimes, using once, few, many, or a class for an expanded clone.

TRBV6-5	.	TRBD2	TRBJ2-3	TGTGCCAGCAGTTACACCTCTAGCGGACCCACAGATACGCAGTATTTT	CASSYTSSGPTDTQYF
TRBV5-1	.	.	TRBJ2-7	TGCGCCAGCAGCTTGGAGACAGGCTCCTACGAGCAGTACTTC	CASSLETGSYEQYF
TRBV9	.	TRBD1	TRBJ2-1	TGTGCCAGCAGCGTAGAGGGGGCTTATGAGCAGTTCTTC	CASSVEGAYEQFF
TRBV27	.	.	TRBJ1-1	TGTGCCAGCAGTTTGAGGGCGGTAAACACTGAAGCTTTCTTT	CASSLRAVNTEAFF
TRBV13	once	.	TRBJ1-3	TGTGCCAGCAGCTTAGGCCTTTCCGGACTCGGAAACACCATATATTTT	CASSLGLSGLGNTIYF
TRBV7-2	.	.	TRBJ2-7	TGTGCCAGCAGCCCCTGGAGACAGGAGTACGAGCAGTACTTC	CASSPWRQEYEQYF
TRBV7-6	.	.	TRBJ2-1	TGTGCCAGCAGCTTAGGGCTACGGAAGGCAGCGAGTTCCTACAATGAGCAGTTCTTC	CASSLGLRKAASSYNEQFF
TRBV19	.	TRBD1	TRBJ2-2	TGTGCCACCGTGGGACAGGGGGCGACCGGGGAGCTGTTTTTT	CATVGQGATGELFF
TRBV29-1	.	.	TRBJ2-7	TGCAGCGTTGAAGACGGTACAGAGACGAGCTCCTACGAGCAGTACTTC	CSVEDGTETSSYEQYF
TRBV27	.	.	TRBJ1-5	TGTGCCAGCAGCTCAGGACAGACGCAGCATTTT	CASSSGQTQHF
TRBV4-3	.	.	TRBJ2-5	TGCGCCAGCAGCCAAGAACTCTGGGGGGGCCTTATCCAAGAGACCCAGTACTTC	CASSQELWGGLIQETQYF
TRBV7-9	.	.	TRBJ1-4	TGTGCCAGCAGCCCCCCCGCCGGGGAAAAACTGTTTTTT	CASSPPAGEKLFF
TRBV7-9	.	.	TRBJ1-1	TGTGCCAGCAGCTTAGGAGCAGGGGCCAACACTGAAGCTTTCTTT	CASSLGAGANTEAFF
TRBV5-1	.	.	TRBJ1-6	TGCGCCAGCAATCTCGGGGTGGGAAATTCACCCCTCCACTTT	CASNLGVGNSPLHF
TRBV18	.	.	TRBJ1-3	TGTGCCAGCTCACCTCAACTAGTCTCTGGAAACACCATATATTTT	CASSPQLVSGNTIYF
TRBV30	.	TRBD1	TRBJ1-2	TGTGCCCGTCTTAACAGGGGGACCTTAAACTATGGCTACACCTTC	CARLNRGTLNYGYTF
TRBV5-1	few	TRBD1	TRBJ2-7	TGCGCCAGCAGCCCGGGACAGGGCCTCTACGAGCAGTACTTC	CASSPGQGLYEQYF
TRBV12-5	.	.	TRBJ2-3	TGTGCTAGTGCCCGGGATTTAGCTACAGATACGCAGTATTTT	CASARDLATDTQYF
TRBV4-1	few	.	TRBJ1-4	TGCGCCAGCAGCCAAGATGGGGCAGGTGGCGAAAAACTGTTTTTT	CASSQDGAGGEKLFF
TRBV19	.	.	TRBJ2-7	TGTGCCAGTAGTAGTGGGGCAGGGACTTTTCGCGAGCAGTACTTC	CASSSGAGTFREQYF
TRBV11-3	.	TRBD1	TRBJ2-7	TGTGCCAGCAGCAAACCGACAGGGGGCGAGCAGTACTTC	CASSKPTGGEQYF
TRBV5-6	.	.	TRBJ2-3	TGTGCCAGCAGCTTGGGACTAACCCACACAGATACGCAGTATTTT	CASSLGLTHTDTQYF
TRBV10-3	.	TRBD2	TRBJ2-3	TGTGCCATCAGTGAGTCGGTCCGGGGGGGCGGGACAGATACGCAGTATTTT	CAISESVRGGGTDTQYF
TRBV2	.	TRBD2	TRBJ2-3	TGTGCCAGCAGTGATTTTAGCGGGGGGGTCCTCGATACGCAGTATTTT	CASSDFSGGVLDTQYF
TRBV19	few	TRBD1	TRBJ2-1	TGTGCCAGTACCCGGGACAGGGCTAATGAGCAGTTCTTC	CASTRDRANEQFF
TRBV7-2	.	.	TRBJ2-7	TGTGCCAGCAGTCGGGGGTACGAGCAGTACTTC	CASSRGYEQYF
TRBV10-3	few	TRBD2	TRBJ2-1	TGTGCCACCCGGGAGGGACAACTGTACAATGAGCAGTTCTTC	CATREGQLYNEQFF
TRBV5-6	.	.	TRBJ1-6	TGTGCCAGCAGCTTCCCCCCGCAGGCAGGGTCTAATTCACCCCTCCACTTT	CASSFPPQAGSNSPLHF
TRBV4-2	.	TRBD1	TRBJ2-3	TGTGCCAGCAGCCAAGATCGAGGACAGGGGACAGATACGCAGTATTTT	CASSQDRGQGTDTQYF
TRBV5-1	.	TRBD1	TRBJ1-2	TGCGCCAGCAGCCTCCGGGACAGAGCTAACTATGGCTACACCTTC	CASSLRDRANYGYTF
TRBV7-9	.	TRBD2	TRBJ2-1	TGTGCCAGCAGCTTAGACGGGGGGACCTACAATGAGCAGTTCTTC	CASSLDGGTYNEQFF
TRBV30	.	.	TRBJ1-3	TGTGCCTGGAGTCCCGTCTCTGGAAACACCATATATTTT	CAWSPVSGNTIYF
TRBV19	.	.	TRBJ2-5	TGTGCCAGTAGTTCCGTCGAGACCCAGTACTTC	CASSSVETQYF
TRBV15	.	.	TRBJ1-4	TGTGCCACCAGCAGAGGAGTCATGAGTGAAAAACTGTTTTTT	CATSRGVMSEKLFF
TRBV7-3	.	TRBD1	TRBJ1-6	TGTGCCAGCAGCCGCGGACAGGGCCTGAGACCCCTCCACTTT	CASSRGQGLRPLHF
TRBV11-2	.	TRBD1	TRBJ2-7	TGTGCCAGCAGCTCGGAGGACAGGACCTACGAGCAGTACTTC	CASSSEDRTYEQYF
TRBV27	once	TRBD1	TRBJ1-2	TGTGCCAGCTCAGGGGGCGGGTATGGCTACACCTTC	CASSGGGYGYTF
TRBV15	.	.	TRBJ1-1	TGTGCCACCAGCAGAGAGGGGCCAGCTTTCTTT	CATSREGPAFF
TRBV28	.	.	TRBJ1-5	TGTGCCAGCAGTTTTAAGTCTCGGGGGGATCAGCCCCAGCATTTT	CASSFKSRGDQPQHF
TRBV27	once	TRBD1	TRBJ2-7	TGTGCCAGCAGCTCCGGGACAGGGACTCGGGTTGGCTACGAGCAGTACTTC	CASSSGTGTRVGYEQYF
TRBV7-9	.	.	TRBJ1-1	TGTGCCAGCAGCTTAATATTGAACACTGAAGCTTTCTTT	CASSLILNTEAFF
TRBV4-3	.	TRBD1	TRBJ2-5	TGCGCCAGCAGCCACCTTAGGACAGGGACAGAGACCCAGTACTTC	CASSHLRTGTETQYF
TRBV5-1	.	TRBD1	TRBJ1-4	TGCGCCAGCAGCTCCGCGACAGGGGTTGCAACTAATGAAAAACTGTTTTTT	CASSSATGVATNEKLFF
TRBV19	.	.	TRBJ2-2	TGTGCCAGTAGTATAGGACAGAATTTCCCCGCCGGGGAGCTGTTTTTT	CASSIGQNFPAGELFF
TRBV6-6	few	.	TRBJ1-1	TGTGCCAGCGGGGGTGTGGTACAGGGAGCCACTGAAGCTTTCTTT	CASGGVVQGATEAFF
TRBV25-1	.	TRBD1	TRBJ1-2	TGTGCCAGCAGTGAATACTTGGGGGACAGTGGTGGCTACACCTTC	CASSEYLGDSGGYTF
TRBV9	.	.	TRBJ2-2	TGTGCCAGCAGCGTAGATCTAACGAACACCGGGGAGCTGTTTTTT	CASSVDLTNTGELFF
TRBV9	.	TRBD1	TRBJ2-7	TGTGCCAGCAGCGTAGGGGGACAGTCAGAGCAGTACTTC	CASSVGGQSEQYF
TRBV15	.	.	TRBJ2-3	TGTGCCACGGGGGGGGGCCACACAGATACGCAGTATTTT	CATGGGHTDTQYF
TRBV10-3	.	.	TRBJ2-7	TGTGCCTCCCAACTCCAGGGGACCTCCTACGAGCAGTACTTC	CASQLQGTSYEQYF
TRBV2	few	TRBD1	TRBJ2-7	TGTGCCAGCAGTGGCAACCGGGACAGGGGGAGTGGGCAGTACTTC	CASSGNRDRGSGQYF
TRBV28	.	TRBD1	TRBJ2-4	TGTGCCAGCAGCTCCCCTCGGACAGGGGGGTCCAAAAACATTCAGTACTTC	CASSSPRTGGSKNIQYF
TRBV11-2	few	.	TRBJ1-4	TGTGCCAGCAGCCAATACAGACATTCAACTAATGAAAAACTGTTTTTT	CASSQYRHSTNEKLFF
TRBV19	once	TRBD1	TRBJ2-7	TGTGCCGGAAACCGGGACAGGGGGTACGAGCAGTACTTC	CAGNRDRGYEQYF
TRBV10-3	.	.	TRBJ2-3	TGTGCCATCAGTAACGAAATCGGTCGGGATACGCAGTATTTT	CAISNEIGRDTQYF